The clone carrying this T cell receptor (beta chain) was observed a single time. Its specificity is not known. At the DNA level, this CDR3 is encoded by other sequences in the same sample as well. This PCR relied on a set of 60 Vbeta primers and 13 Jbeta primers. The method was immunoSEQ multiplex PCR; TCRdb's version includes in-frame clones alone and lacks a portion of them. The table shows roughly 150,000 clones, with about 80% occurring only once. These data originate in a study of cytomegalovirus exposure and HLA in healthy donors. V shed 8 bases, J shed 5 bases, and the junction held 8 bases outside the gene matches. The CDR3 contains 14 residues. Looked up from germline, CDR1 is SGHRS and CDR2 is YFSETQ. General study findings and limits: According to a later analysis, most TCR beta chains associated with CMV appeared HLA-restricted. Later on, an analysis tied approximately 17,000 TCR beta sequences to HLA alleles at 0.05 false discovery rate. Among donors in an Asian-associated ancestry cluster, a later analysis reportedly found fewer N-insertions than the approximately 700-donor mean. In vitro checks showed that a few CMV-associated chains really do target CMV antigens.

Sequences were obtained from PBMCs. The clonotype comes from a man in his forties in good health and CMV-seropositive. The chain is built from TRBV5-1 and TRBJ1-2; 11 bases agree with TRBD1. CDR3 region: CASTGTGGLYGYTF. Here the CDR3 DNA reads TGCGCCAGTACCGGGACAGGGGGACTTTATGGCTACACCTTC. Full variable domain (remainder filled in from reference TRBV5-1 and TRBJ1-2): KAGVTQTPRYLIKTRGQQVTLSCSPISGHRSVSWYQQTPGQGLQFLFEYFSETQRNKGNFPGRFSGRQFSNSRSEMNVSTLELGDSALYLCASTGTGGLYGYTFGSGTRLTVV.